The clone carrying this TCR beta chain was recorded a few times. Vbeta (60) and Jbeta (13) primers were used in the PCR. This table comes from immunoSEQ multiplex PCR, and its TCRdb copy is limited to in-frame clones, with some not included. The sample consists of fewer than 200,000 clones, approximately 72% of them appearing once. This record belongs to a study of cytomegalovirus exposure and HLA in healthy donors. This CDR3 is built from 14 residues. Germline assignment: CDR1 SGHVS and CDR2 FNYEAQ. Trimming shortened V by 1 base and J by 11 bases, and 17 bases separated the two germline ends. This sequence joins TRBV7-6 and TRBJ1-1, with D possibly matching TRBD1 (5 bases). The sequenced sample was PBMCs. The sequence derives from a female donor in good health and CMV-seronegative. CDR3 in amino acids: CASSLDWRGPMAFF. In nucleotides, the CDR3 is TGTGCCAGCAGCTTAGATTGGAGGGGTCCGATGGCTTTCTTT.